This TCR beta chain emerged from a study of blood T cell repertoires in COVID-19. About the research overall: Samples came from the United States, Italy and Spain, spanning acute and convalescent COVID-19. The cDNA or gDNA used as material had been derived from T cells, B-cell-depleted T cells, or PBMCs.

Original processing notes: Reference gene primer amplification gave nucleated cell count estimates. Assay: immunoSEQ multiplex PCR; the TCRdb copy retains only in-frame clones and omits some. D and trimming come from the DNA, and the V and J calls and clone size come from that table. This table holds 390,000 or so clones, 90% found once. This CDR3 has 19 residues. V trimming: 3 bases; J trimming: 1 base; junction bases outside the gene matches: 10. Germline V gene lookup returns CDR1 KGHSH and CDR2 LQKENI. This receptor was identified in a man younger than 35 with active or convalescent COVID-19. The sample taken for sequencing was peripheral blood. The chain carries TRBV18 and TRBJ1-5; 12 bases align to TRBD1. The CDR3 region is CASSPSPGQGARSNQPQHF. The CDR3 nucleotides read TGTGCCAGCTCACCCTCACCGGGACAGGGGGCGCGGAGCAATCAGCCCCAGCATTTT.